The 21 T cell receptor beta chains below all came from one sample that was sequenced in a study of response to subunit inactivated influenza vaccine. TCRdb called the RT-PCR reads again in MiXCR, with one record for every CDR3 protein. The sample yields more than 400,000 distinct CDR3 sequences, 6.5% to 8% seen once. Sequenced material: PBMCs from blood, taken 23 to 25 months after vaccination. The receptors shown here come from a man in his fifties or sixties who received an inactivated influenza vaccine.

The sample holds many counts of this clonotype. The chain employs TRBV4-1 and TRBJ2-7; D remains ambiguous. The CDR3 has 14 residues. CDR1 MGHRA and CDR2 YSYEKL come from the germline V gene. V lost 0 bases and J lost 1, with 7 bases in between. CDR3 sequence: CASSQDNLSYEQYF. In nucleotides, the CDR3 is TGCGCCAGCAGCCAAGATAACCTGTCCTACGAGCAGTACTTC.

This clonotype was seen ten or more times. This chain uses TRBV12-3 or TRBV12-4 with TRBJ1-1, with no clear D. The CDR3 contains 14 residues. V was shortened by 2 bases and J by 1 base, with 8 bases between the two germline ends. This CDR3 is CASSLKGRNTEAFF. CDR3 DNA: TGTGCCAGCAGTTTAAAGGGTAGGAACACTGAAGCTTTCTTT.

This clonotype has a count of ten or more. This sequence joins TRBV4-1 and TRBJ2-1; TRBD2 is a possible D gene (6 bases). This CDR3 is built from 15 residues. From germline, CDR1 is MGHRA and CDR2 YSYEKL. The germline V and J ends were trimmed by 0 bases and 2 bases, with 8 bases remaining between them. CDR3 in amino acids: CASSQDRGAYNEQFF. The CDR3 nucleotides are TGCGCCAGCAGCCAAGATCGCGGGGCCTACAATGAGCAGTTCTTC.

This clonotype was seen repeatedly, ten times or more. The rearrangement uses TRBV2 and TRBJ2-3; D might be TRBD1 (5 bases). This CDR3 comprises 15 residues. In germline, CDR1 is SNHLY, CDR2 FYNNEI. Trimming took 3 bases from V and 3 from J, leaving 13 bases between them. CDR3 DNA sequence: TGTGCCAGCAGTGACAGGGTGTTTGTGACAGATACGCAGTATTTT. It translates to CASSDRVFVTDTQYF. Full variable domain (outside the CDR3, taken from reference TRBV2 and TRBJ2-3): EPEVTQTPSHQVTQMGQEVILRCVPISNHLYFYWYRQILGQKVEFLVSFYNNEISEKSEIFDDQFSVERPDGSNFTLKIRSTKLEDSAMYFCASSDRVFVTDTQYFGPGTRLTVL.

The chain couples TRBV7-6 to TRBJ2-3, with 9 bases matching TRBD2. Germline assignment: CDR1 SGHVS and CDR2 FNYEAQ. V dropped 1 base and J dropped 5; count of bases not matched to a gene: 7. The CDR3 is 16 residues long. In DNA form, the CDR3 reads TGTGCCAGCAGCTTAGAGGCGGGAGGGCCGAGAGATACGCAGTATTTT. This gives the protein CASSLEAGGPRDTQYF.

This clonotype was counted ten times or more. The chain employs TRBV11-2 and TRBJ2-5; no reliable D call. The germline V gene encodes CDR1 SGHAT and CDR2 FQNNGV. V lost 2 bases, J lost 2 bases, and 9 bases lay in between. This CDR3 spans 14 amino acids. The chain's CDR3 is CASSLIAPQETQYF. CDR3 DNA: TGTGCCAGCAGCTTAATAGCCCCTCAAGAGACCCAGTACTTC.

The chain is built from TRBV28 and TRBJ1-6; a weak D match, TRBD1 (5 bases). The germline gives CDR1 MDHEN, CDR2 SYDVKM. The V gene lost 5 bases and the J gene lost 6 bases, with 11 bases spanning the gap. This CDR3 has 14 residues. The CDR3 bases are TGTGCCAGCAGTCCCCGGGGCTTTAATTCACCCCTCCACTTT. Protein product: CASSPRGFNSPLHF.

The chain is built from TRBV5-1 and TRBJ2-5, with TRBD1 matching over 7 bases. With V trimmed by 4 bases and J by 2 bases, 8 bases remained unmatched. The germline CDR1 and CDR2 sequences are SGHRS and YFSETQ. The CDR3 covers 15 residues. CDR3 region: CASSQMTGSQETQYF. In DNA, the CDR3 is TGCGCCAGCAGCCAGATGACAGGGTCACAAGAGACCCAGTACTTC.

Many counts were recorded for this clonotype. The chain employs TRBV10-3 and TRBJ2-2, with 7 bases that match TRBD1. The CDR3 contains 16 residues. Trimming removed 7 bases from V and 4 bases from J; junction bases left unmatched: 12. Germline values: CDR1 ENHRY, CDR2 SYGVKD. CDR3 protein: CAITEVWTGPTGELFF. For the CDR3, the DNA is TGTGCCATCACGGAGGTGTGGACAGGTCCCACCGGGGAGCTGTTTTTT.

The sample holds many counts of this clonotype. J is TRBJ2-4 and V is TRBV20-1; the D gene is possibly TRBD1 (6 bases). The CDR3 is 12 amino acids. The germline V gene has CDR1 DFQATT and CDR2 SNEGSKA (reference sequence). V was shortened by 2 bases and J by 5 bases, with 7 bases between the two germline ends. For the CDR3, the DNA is TGCAGTGCTAGACAGGGGCAAAACATTCAGTACTTC. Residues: CSARQGQNIQYF.

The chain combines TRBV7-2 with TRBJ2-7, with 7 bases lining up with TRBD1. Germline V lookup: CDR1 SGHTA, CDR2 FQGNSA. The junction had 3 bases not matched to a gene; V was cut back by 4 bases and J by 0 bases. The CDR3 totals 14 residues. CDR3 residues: CASSSQGSSYEQYF. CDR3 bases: TGTGCCAGCAGCTCACAGGGGAGCTCCTACGAGCAGTACTTC.

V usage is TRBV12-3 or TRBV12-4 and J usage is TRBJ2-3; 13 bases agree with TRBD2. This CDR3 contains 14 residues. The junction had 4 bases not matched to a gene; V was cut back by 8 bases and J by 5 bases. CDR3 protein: CASGTSGAVDTQYF. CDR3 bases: TGTGCCAGCGGGACTAGCGGGGCGGTAGATACGCAGTATTTT.

The CDR3 coding sequence is TGTGCCAGCAGCAACAGACGTACCTCCTCCGAGGAAGCTTTCTTT. This encodes CASSNRRTSSEEAFF. J is TRBJ1-1 and V is TRBV9; D gene ambiguous. The CDR3 spans 15 residues. Germline CDR1 and CDR2: SGDLS and YYNGEE. The V and J ends lost 4 bases and 8 bases respectively, with 21 bases between them.

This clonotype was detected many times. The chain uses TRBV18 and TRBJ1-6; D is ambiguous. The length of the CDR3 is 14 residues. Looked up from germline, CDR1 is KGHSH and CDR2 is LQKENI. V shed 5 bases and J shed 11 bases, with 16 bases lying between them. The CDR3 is CASSATAVRPPLHF. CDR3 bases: TGTGCCAGCTCAGCAACGGCTGTAAGACCACCCCTCCACTTT. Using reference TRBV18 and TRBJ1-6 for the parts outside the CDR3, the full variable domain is NAGVMQNPRHLVRRRGQEARLRCSPMKGHSHVYWYRQLPEEGLKFMVYLQKENIIDESGMPKERFSAEFPKEGPSILRIQQVVRGDSAAYFCASSATAVRPPLHFGNGTRLTVT.

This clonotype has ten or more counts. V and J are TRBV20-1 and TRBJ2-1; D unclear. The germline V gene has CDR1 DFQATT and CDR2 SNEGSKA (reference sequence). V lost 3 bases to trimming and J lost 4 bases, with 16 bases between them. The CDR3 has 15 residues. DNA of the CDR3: TGCAGTGCTAGCGGATACTTAAAGTTATACAATGAGCAGTTCTTC. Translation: CSASGYLKLYNEQFF.

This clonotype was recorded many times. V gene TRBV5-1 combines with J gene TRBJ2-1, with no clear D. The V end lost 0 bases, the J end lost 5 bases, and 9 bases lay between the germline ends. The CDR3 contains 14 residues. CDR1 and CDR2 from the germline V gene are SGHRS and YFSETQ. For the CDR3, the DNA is TGCGCCAGCAGCTTGGGGTCGGGCAACAATGAGCAGTTCTTC. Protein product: CASSLGSGNNEQFF.

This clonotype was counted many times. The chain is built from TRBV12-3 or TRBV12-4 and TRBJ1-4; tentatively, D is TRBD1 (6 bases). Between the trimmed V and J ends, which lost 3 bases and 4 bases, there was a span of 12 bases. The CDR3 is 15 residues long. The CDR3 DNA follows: TGTGCCAGCAGTTTCGGGGGGCAGGATAATGAAAAACTGTTTTTT. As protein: CASSFGGQDNEKLFF.

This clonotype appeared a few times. CDR3 DNA sequence: TGCAGTGCTAGAGCCCTAGCGGTAGGCAATGAGCAGTTCTTC. It codes for CSARALAVGNEQFF. The V and J genes are TRBV20-1 and TRBJ2-1; TRBD2 matches at 7 bases. There are 14 residues in the CDR3. In germline, CDR1 is DFQATT, CDR2 SNEGSKA (reference sequence). V was clipped by 1 base and J by 6 bases; unmatched bases: 6.

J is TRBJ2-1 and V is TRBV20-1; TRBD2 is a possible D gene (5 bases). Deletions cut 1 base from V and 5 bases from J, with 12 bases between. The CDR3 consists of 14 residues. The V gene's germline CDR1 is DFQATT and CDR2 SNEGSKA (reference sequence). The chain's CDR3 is CSARAGGYHNEQFF. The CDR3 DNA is TGCAGTGCTAGAGCAGGCGGGTATCACAATGAGCAGTTCTTC.

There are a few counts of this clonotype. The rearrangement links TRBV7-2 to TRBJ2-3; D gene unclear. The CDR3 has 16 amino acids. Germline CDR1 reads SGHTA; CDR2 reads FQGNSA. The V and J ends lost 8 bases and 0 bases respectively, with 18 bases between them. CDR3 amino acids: CASGSGWASSTDTQYF. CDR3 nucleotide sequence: TGTGCCAGCGGGTCAGGTTGGGCCTCTAGCACAGATACGCAGTATTTT.

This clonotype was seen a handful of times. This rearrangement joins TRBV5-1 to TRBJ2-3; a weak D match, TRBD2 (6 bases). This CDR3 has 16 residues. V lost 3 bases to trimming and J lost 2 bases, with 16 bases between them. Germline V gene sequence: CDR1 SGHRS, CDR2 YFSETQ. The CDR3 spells CASSWILGGTTDTQYF. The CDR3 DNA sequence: TGCGCCAGCAGCTGGATACTTGGAGGGACCACAGATACGCAGTATTTT.